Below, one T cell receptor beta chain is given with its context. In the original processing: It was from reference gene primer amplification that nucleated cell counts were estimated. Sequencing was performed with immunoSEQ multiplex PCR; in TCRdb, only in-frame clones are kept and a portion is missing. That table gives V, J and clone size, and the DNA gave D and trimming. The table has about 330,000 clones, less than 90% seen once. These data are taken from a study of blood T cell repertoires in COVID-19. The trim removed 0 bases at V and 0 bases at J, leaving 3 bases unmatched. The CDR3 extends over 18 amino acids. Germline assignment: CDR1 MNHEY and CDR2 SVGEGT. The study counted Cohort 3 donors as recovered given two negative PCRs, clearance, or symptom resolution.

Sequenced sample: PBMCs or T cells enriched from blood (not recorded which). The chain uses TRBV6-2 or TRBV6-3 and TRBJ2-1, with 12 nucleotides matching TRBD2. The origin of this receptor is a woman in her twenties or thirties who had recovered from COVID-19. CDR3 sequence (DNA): TGTGCCAGCAGTTACTCATCTAGCGGGGGGGGCTCCTACAATGAGCAGTTCTTC. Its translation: CASSYSSSGGGSYNEQFF.